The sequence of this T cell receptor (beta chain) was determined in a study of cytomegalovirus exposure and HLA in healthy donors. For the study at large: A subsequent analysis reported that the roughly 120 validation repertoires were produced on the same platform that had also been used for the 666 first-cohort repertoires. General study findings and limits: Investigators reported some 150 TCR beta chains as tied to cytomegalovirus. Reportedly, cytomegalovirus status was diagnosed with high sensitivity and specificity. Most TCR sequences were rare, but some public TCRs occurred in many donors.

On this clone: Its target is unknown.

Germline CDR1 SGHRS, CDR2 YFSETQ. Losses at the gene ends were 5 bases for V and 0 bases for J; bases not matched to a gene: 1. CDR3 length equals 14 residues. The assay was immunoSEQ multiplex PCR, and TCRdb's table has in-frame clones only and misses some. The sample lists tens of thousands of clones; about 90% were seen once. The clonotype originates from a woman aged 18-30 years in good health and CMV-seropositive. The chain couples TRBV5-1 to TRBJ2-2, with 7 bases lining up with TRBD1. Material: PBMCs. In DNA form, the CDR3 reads TGCGCCAGCAGTGACAGGGCGAACACCGGGGAGCTGTTTTTT. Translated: CASSDRANTGELFF.